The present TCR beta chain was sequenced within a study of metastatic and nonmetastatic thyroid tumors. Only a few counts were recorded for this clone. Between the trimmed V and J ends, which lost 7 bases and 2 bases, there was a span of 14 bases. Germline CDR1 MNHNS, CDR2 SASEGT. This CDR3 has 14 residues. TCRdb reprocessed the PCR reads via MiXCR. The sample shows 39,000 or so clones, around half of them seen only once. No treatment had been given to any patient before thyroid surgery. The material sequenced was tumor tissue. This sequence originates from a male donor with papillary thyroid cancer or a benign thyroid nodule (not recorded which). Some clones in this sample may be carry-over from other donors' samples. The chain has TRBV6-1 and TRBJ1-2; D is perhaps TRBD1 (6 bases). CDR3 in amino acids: CASTPDSANYGYTF. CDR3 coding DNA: TGTGCCAGCACTCCGGACAGCGCGAACTATGGCTACACCTTC.